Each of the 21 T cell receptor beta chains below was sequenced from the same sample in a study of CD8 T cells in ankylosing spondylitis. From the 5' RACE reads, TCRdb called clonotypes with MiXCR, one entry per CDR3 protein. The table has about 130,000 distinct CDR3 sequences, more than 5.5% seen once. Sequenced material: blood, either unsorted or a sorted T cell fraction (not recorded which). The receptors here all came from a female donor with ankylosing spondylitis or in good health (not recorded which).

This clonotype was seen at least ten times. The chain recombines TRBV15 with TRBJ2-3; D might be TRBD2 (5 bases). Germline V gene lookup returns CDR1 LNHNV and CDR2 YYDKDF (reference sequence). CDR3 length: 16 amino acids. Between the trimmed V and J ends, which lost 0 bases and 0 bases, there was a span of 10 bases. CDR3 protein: CATSRESGFSTDTQYF. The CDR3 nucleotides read TGTGCCACCAGCAGAGAATCGGGATTTAGCACAGATACGCAGTATTTT.

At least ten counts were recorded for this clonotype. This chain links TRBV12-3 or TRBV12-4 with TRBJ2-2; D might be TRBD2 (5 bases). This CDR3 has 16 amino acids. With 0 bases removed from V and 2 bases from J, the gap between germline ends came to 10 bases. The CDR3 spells CASSLARTGNTGELFF. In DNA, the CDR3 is TGTGCCAGCAGTTTAGCCCGGACGGGAAACACCGGGGAGCTGTTTTTT.

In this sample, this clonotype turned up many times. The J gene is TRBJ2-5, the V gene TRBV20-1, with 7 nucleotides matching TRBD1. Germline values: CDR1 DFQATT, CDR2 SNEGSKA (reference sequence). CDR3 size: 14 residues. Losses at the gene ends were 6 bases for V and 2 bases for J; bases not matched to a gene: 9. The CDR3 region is CSAPKGTAQETQYF. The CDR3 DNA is TGCAGTGCCCCCAAAGGGACAGCTCAAGAGACCCAGTACTTC.

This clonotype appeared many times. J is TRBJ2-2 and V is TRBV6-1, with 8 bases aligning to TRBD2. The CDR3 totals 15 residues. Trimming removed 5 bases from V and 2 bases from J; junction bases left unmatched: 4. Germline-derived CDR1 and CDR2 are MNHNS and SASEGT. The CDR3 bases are TGTGCCAGCAGTCCGCGGGGGGCCAACACCGGGGAGCTGTTTTTT. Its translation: CASSPRGANTGELFF.

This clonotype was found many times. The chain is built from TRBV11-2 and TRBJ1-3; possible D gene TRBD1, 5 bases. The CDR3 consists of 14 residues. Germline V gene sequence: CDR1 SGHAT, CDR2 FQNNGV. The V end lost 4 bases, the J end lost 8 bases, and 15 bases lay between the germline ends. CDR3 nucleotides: TGTGCCAGCAGCTCCCCCGTGGGGGTCCACACCATATATTTT. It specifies CASSSPVGVHTIYF.

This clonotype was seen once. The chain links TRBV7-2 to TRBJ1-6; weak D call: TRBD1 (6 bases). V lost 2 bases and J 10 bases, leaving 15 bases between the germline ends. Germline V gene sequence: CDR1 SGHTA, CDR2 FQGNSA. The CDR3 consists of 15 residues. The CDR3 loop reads CASSLLSQGWSPLHF. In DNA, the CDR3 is TGTGCCAGCAGCTTATTATCACAGGGTTGGTCACCCCTCCACTTT.

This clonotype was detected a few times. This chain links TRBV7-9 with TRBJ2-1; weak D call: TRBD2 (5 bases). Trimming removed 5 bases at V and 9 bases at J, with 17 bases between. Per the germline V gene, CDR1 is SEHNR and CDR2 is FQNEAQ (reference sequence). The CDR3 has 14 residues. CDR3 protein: CASSGRTSLGEQFF. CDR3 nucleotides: TGTGCCAGCAGCGGACGGACTTCGCTCGGTGAGCAGTTCTTC.

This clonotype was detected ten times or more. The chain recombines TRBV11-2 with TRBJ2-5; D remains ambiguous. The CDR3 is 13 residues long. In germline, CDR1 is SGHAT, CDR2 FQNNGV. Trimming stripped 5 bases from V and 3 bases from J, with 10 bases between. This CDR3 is CASSVTGKETQYF. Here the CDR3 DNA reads TGTGCCAGCAGCGTAACTGGTAAAGAGACCCAGTACTTC.

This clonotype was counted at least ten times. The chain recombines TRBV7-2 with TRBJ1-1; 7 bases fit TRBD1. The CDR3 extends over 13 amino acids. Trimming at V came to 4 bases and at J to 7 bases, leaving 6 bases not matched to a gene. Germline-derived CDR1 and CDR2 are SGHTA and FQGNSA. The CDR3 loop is CASSSSGGNEAFF. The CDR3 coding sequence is TGTGCCAGCAGCTCCTCAGGGGGGAATGAAGCTTTCTTT.

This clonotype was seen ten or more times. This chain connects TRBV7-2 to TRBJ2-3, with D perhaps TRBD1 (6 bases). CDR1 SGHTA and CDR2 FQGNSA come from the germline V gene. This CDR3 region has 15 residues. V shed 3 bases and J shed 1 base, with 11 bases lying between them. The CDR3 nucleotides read TGTGCCAGCAGCTTTCAGGGGTCGGGCACAGATACGCAGTATTTT. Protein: CASSFQGSGTDTQYF.

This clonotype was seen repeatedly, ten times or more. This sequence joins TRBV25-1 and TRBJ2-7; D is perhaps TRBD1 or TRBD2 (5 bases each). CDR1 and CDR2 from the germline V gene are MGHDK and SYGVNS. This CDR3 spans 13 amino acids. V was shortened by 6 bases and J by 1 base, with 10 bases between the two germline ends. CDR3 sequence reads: CASRGTASYEQYF. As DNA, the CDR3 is TGTGCCAGCAGGGGGACGGCGTCCTACGAGCAGTACTTC.

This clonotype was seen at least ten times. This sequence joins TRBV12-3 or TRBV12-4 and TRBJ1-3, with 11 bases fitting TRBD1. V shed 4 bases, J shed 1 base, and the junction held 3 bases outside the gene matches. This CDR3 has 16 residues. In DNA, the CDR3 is TGTGCCAGCAGTTACGGACAGGGGGCTTCTGGAAACACCATATATTTT. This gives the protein CASSYGQGASGNTIYF.

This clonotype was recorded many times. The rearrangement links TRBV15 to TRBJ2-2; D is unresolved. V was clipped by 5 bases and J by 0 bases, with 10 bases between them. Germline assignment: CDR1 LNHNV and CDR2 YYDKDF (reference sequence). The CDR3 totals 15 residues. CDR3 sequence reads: CATSPEGPNTGELFF. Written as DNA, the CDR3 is TGTGCCACCAGCCCGGAAGGCCCGAACACCGGGGAGCTGTTTTTT.

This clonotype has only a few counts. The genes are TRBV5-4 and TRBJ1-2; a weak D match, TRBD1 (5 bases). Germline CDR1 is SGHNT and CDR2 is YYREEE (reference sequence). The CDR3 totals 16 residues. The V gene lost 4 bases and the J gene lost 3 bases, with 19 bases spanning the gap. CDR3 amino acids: CASSTGGGTGYYGYTF. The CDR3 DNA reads TGTGCCAGCAGCACAGGAGGCGGGACGGGATACTATGGCTACACCTTC.

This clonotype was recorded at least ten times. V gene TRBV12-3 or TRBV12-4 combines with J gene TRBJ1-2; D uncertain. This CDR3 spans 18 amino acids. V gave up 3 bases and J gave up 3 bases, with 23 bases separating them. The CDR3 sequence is CASSLSGSPRSYHYGYTF. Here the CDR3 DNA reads TGTGCCAGCAGTTTGAGTGGGTCGCCCCGATCTTACCACTATGGCTACACCTTC.

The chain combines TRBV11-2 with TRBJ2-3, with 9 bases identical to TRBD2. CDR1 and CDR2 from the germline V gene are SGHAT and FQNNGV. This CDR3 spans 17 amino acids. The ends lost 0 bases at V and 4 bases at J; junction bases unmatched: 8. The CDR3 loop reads CASSLDPGTSPSDTQYF. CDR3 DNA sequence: TGTGCCAGCAGCTTAGATCCGGGGACTAGCCCATCAGATACGCAGTATTTT.

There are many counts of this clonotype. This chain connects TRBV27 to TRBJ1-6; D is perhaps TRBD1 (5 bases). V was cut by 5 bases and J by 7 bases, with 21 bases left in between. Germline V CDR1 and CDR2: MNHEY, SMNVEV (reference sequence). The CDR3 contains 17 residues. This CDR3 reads CASSKPPGGSGNSPLHF. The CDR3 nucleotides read TGTGCCAGCAGTAAGCCCCCCGGGGGATCGGGCAATTCACCCCTCCACTTT.

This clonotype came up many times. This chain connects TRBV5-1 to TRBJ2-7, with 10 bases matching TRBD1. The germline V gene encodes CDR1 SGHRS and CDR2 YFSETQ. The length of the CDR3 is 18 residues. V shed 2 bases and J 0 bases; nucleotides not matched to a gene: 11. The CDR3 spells CASSFFGIGQGDSYEQYF. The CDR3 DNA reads TGCGCCAGCAGCTTTTTTGGGATCGGACAGGGGGACTCCTACGAGCAGTACTTC.

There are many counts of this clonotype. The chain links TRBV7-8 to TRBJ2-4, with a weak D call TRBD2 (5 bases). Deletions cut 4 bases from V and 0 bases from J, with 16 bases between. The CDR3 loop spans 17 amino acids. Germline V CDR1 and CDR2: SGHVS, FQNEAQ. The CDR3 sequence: CASSSDRAGLAKNIQYF. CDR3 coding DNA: TGTGCCAGCAGCTCGGATCGTGCGGGCTTAGCCAAAAACATTCAGTACTTC.

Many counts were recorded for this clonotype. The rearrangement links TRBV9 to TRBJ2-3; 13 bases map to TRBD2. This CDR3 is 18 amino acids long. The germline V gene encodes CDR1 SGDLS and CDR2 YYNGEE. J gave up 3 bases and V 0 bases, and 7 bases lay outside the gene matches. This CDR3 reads CASSVDLSGLAGTDTQYF. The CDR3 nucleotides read TGTGCCAGCAGCGTAGATTTGTCGGGACTAGCGGGGACAGATACGCAGTATTTT.

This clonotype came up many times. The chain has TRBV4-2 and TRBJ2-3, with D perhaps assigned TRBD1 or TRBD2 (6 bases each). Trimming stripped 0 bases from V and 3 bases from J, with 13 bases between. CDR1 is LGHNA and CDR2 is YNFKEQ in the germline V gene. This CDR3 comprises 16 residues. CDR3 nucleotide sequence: TGTGCCAGCAGCCAAGATGGGGGGCGGGGAACAGATACGCAGTATTTT. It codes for CASSQDGGRGTDTQYF.